This entry lists 15 T cell receptor beta chains sequenced from one sample in a study of cytomegalovirus exposure and HLA in healthy donors (dated by TCRdb to about 2017). The receptor library was made with the immunoSEQ multiplex PCR assay. For the multiplex PCR, a mixture combining 60 forward primers for TCR Vbeta segments and 13 reverse primers for TCR Jbeta segments was used. TCRdb took this table from immuneACCESS and kept in-frame rearrangements with V and J called. Such tables lack part of the clones; where checked against another copy, unresolved V genes explain under half of the gap, and the rest is unexplained. Across this sample there are roughly 140,000 clones, with about 78% seen only once. The ten biggest clones cover 3.9% of the sample. Source material: PBMCs. These receptors were collected from a man aged 18 to 35 in good health and CMV-seronegative.

The V and J genes are TRBV12-5 and TRBJ2-2, with TRBD2 matching 13 bases. The CDR3 consists of 18 residues. V was clipped by 0 bases and J by 4 bases; unmatched bases: 5. CDR1 and CDR2 (germline): LGHNT, FRNRAP. In DNA, the CDR3 is TGTGCTAGTGGTTTGGTCGACGGACTAGCGGGAGCCACCGGGGAGCTGTTTTTT. Its translation: CASGLVDGLAGATGELFF.

This clone occurred once. V is TRBV15 and J is TRBJ2-5, with TRBD1 matching over 11 bases. The DNA end is more similar to TRBJ2-7, so the J call may be wrong. Germline V CDR1 and CDR2: LNHNV, YYDKDF (reference sequence). CDR3 length equals 16 residues. CDR3 sequence: CATSHEGGQGAYEQYF. The CDR3 DNA reads TGTGCCACCAGCCACGAAGGGGGACAGGGGGCCTACGAGCAGTACTTC.

About this clone: Other nucleotide sequences in the sample specify the same CDR3. The chain joins TRBV27 to TRBJ1-5, with D perhaps TRBD1 (5 bases). The CDR3 spans 14 residues. V was shortened by 4 bases and J by 1 base, with 8 bases between the two germline ends. Per germline, CDR1 MNHEY and CDR2 SMNVEV (reference sequence). The CDR3 here is CASSWGGSNQPQHF. The CDR3 region has the DNA TGTGCCAGCAGTTGGGGGGGGAGCAATCAGCCCCAGCATTTT.

This clone was counted a few times. The V call is TRBV7-9, the J call TRBJ1-2, with TRBD1 matching over 8 bases. Germline CDR1 is SEHNR and CDR2 is FQNEAQ (reference sequence). V dropped 2 bases and J dropped 4; count of bases not matched to a gene: 6. CDR3 length: 15 residues. The DNA for the CDR3 is TGTGCCAGCAGCTTAACGGGGACAGGTGGCTATGGCTACACCTTC. Protein: CASSLTGTGGYGYTF. The full variable domain, rest sourced from reference TRBV7-9 and TRBJ1-2, is DTGVSQNPRHKITKRGQNVTFRCDPISEHNRLYWYRQTLGQGPEFLTYFQNEAQLEKSRLLSDRFSAERPKGSFSTLEIQRTEQGDSAMYLCASSLTGTGGYGYTFGSGTRLTVV.

This clone ranks as medium-sized. This chain connects TRBV2 to TRBJ1-2, with D possibly TRBD1 on 6 matching bases. V was trimmed by 7 bases and J by 3 bases, leaving 9 bases between them. Germline loops: CDR1 SNHLY, CDR2 FYNNEI. This CDR3 comprises 12 residues. The CDR3 region is CASKEGDYGYTF. As DNA, the CDR3 is TGTGCCAGCAAAGAGGGGGACTATGGCTACACCTTC.

The chain couples TRBV10-3 to TRBJ2-3, with D possibly being TRBD1 (6 bases). The CDR3 spans 14 residues. Germline CDR1 ENHRY, CDR2 SYGVKD. The V gene lost 6 bases and the J gene lost 2 bases, with 12 bases spanning the gap. CDR3 amino acids: CAIRDSQVTDTQYF. In nucleotides, the CDR3 is TGTGCCATCAGGGACAGTCAGGTCACAGATACGCAGTATTTT.

The gene calls are TRBV5-1 and TRBJ2-7; TRBD1 aligns across 8 bases. Germline V gene data show CDR1 as SGHRS and CDR2 as YFSETQ. V lost 4 bases and J lost 0; bases outside the gene matches: 6. The CDR3 loop spans 15 amino acids. The DNA of the CDR3 is TGCGCCAGCAGCCCGGACAGGGCGCTCTCCTACGAGCAGTACTTC. Its translation: CASSPDRALSYEQYF.

The chain links TRBV27 to TRBJ2-1; 8 bases agree with TRBD1. The germline gives CDR1 MNHEY, CDR2 SMNVEV (reference sequence). With 5 bases clipped from V and 2 bases from J, the junction kept 2 bases outside the gene matches. The CDR3 has 14 amino acids. CDR3 nucleotide sequence: TGTGCCAGCAGTCTGGGACAGGCCTACAATGAGCAGTTCTTC. Its translation: CASSLGQAYNEQFF.

The chain uses TRBV5-5 and TRBJ2-2; tentatively, D is TRBD1 (5 bases). This CDR3 contains 15 residues. CDR1 is SGHKS and CDR2 is YYEKEE in the germline V gene (reference sequence). The ends were cut back, 0 bases at V and 6 bases at J, with 12 bases in the middle. The CDR3 region is CASSLAQVYSGELFF. The CDR3 DNA follows: TGTGCCAGCAGCTTGGCACAGGTTTATTCCGGGGAGCTGTTTTTT.

The chain uses TRBV21-1 and TRBJ2-3; TRBD2 was called by the table and not checked on the DNA. TRBV21-1 is recorded as a pseudogene. The CDR3 length is 15 residues. In DNA, the CDR3 is TGTGCCAGCCTTGGCTGGCGGGGGGTCACAGATACGCAGTATTTT. Its translation is CASLGWRGVTDTQYF.

The chain combines TRBV2 with TRBJ2-3; 10 nucleotides line up with TRBD2. The CDR3 loop spans 14 amino acids. Germline CDR1 and CDR2: SNHLY and FYNNEI. Trimming removed 9 bases from V and 1 base from J; junction bases left unmatched: 4. The DNA for the CDR3 is TGTGCCAGTGGAGCGGGGGGGGGCACAGATACGCAGTATTTT. As protein: CASGAGGGTDTQYF.

The genes are TRBV5-1 and TRBJ2-2; possible D gene TRBD2, 6 bases. CDR1 is SGHRS and CDR2 is YFSETQ in the germline V gene. Trimming shortened V by 5 bases and J by 1 base, and 12 bases separated the two germline ends. The length of the CDR3 is 15 residues. This CDR3 is CASSRGELNTGELFF. Here the CDR3 DNA reads TGCGCCAGCAGTCGCGGGGAACTGAACACCGGGGAGCTGTTTTTT.

The V gene is TRBV6-5, the J gene TRBJ1-2; tentative D call: TRBD1 (5 bases). Deletions cut 6 bases from V and 3 bases from J, with 17 bases between. Germline V gene lookup returns CDR1 MNHEY and CDR2 SVGAGI. This CDR3 comprises 15 residues. CDR3 sequence reads: CASSPRGTGDYGYTF. For the CDR3, the DNA is TGTGCCAGCAGCCCCCGGGGGACGGGAGACTATGGCTACACCTTC.

This clone was counted between two and nine times. The chain joins TRBV2 to TRBJ2-7; a possible D gene is TRBD1 (6 bases). Germline CDR1 is SNHLY and CDR2 is FYNNEI. Between the trimmed V and J ends, which lost 6 bases and 2 bases, there was a span of 14 bases. The CDR3 has 14 residues. This chain's CDR3 is CASRGTGTAYEQYF. CDR3 coding DNA: TGTGCCAGCAGGGGCACAGGGACGGCCTACGAGCAGTACTTC.

The chain carries TRBV10-3 and TRBJ2-7; 7 nucleotides agree with TRBD1. There are 15 residues in the CDR3. Germline V gene lookup returns CDR1 ENHRY and CDR2 SYGVKD. Germline trimming cut 5 bases from V and 6 bases from J; bases unmatched to any gene: 13. The CDR3 loop is CAISMGTAGVGEQYF. DNA of the CDR3: TGTGCCATCAGTATGGGGACAGCTGGAGTAGGCGAGCAGTACTTC.